This T cell receptor beta chain was retrieved from a study of T cells after yellow fever vaccination. Findings and limits, study-wide: Once the booster was given, most primary-vaccination clones reappeared, at more than 95% for CD4 and roughly 86% for CD8. On re-exposure, the response was weaker but peaked faster, at day 5 versus 15. In FACS-sorted repertoires, abundant clonotypes from the bulk population could appear as contaminants. The appearance of a small share of clonotypes in both CD4 and CD8 compartments was observed.

The germline CDR1 and CDR2 sequences are SGHRS and YFSETQ. This CDR3 spans 14 amino acids. V lost 2 bases, J lost 3 bases, and 9 bases lay in between. This clonotype showed up just a few times. Its antigen is unidentified. Via MiXCR, TCRdb re-called the 5' RACE reads, giving one row per CDR3 protein. This sample has hundreds of thousands of distinct CDR3 sequences, with roughly an eighth found just once. This clonotype was obtained from a man between 25 and 39 years old who received the YFV17D yellow fever vaccine. The sample was PBMCs, taken on the day of the yellow fever booster vaccination. V usage is TRBV5-1 and J usage is TRBJ2-4, with D perhaps given as TRBD1 or TRBD2 (5 bases each). The CDR3, as DNA: TGCGCCAGCAGCTTTGGGGGTGACAAAAACATTCAGTACTTC. It translates to CASSFGGDKNIQYF.